These T cell receptor beta chains were read from a single sample in a study of long-term antiretroviral therapy in people with HIV. Sequencing used immunoSEQ multiplex PCR; TCRdb keeps in-frame clones, though not all of them. The table includes roughly 28,000 clones, around 87% detected once. The sequences come from unsorted PBMCs, collected 0.5 years after starting antiretroviral therapy. The receptors originated from a woman between 18 and 29 years old with HIV. Both conserved end residues are part of each CDR3. D genes are given only for firm matches. The size of a clone is reported for some rows only, either as once, few or many, or as a class for expanded clones.

j_gene: TRBJ2-1
abundance: .
len: 13
v_gene: TRBV27
d_gene: .
CDR3aa: CASSRLTGVEQFF
CDR3nt: TGTGCCAGCAGTCGATTGACAGGCGTCGAGCAGTTCTTC

j_gene: TRBJ2-1
abundance: .
len: 14
v_gene: TRBV9
d_gene: .
CDR3aa: CASSVQGEGLEQFF
CDR3nt: TGTGCCAGCAGCGTGCAGGGGGAGGGACTTGAGCAGTTCTTC

j_gene: TRBJ2-7
abundance: .
len: 14
v_gene: TRBV11-1
d_gene: .
CDR3aa: CASSLASPGTEQYF
CDR3nt: TGTGCCAGCAGCTTAGCCTCTCCCGGTACCGAGCAGTACTTC

j_gene: TRBJ2-5
abundance: .
len: 16
v_gene: TRBV11-3
d_gene: TRBD1
CDR3aa: CASSLRMTGKGETQYF
CDR3nt: TGTGCCAGCAGCTTAAGGATGACAGGGAAGGGAGAGACCCAGTACTTC

j_gene: TRBJ2-3
abundance: .
len: 17
v_gene: TRBV12-1
d_gene: .
CDR3aa: CASSFRFKREGTDTQYF
CDR3nt: TGTGCCAGCAGCTTCCGTTTCAAACGGGAGGGAACAGATACGCAGTATTTT

j_gene: TRBJ2-7
abundance: .
len: 16
v_gene: TRBV7-9
d_gene: TRBD2
CDR3aa: CASSSLLAGAFYEQYF
CDR3nt: TGTGCCAGCAGCTCGTTACTAGCGGGAGCTTTCTACGAGCAGTACTTC

j_gene: TRBJ2-7
abundance: .
len: 17
v_gene: TRBV5-1
d_gene: TRBD2
CDR3aa: CASSPGLAGGFSYEQYF
CDR3nt: TGCGCCAGCAGCCCCGGACTAGCGGGAGGATTCTCCTACGAGCAGTACTTC

j_gene: TRBJ1-5
abundance: .
len: 15
v_gene: TRBV6-6
d_gene: .
CDR3aa: CASSYKGAPKVPQHF
CDR3nt: TGTGCCAGCAGTTACAAAGGGGCACCTAAGGTGCCCCAGCATTTT

j_gene: TRBJ1-1
abundance: .
len: 13
v_gene: TRBV2
d_gene: .
CDR3aa: CASIPGDLFRAFF
CDR3nt: TGTGCCAGCATTCCCGGGGACCTTTTTCGAGCTTTCTTT

j_gene: TRBJ2-3
abundance: .
len: 15
v_gene: TRBV28
d_gene: TRBD1
CDR3aa: CASSLGQGATDTQYF
CDR3nt: TGTGCCAGCAGTTTAGGACAGGGGGCCACAGATACGCAGTATTTT

j_gene: TRBJ2-3
abundance: once
len: 14
v_gene: TRBV6-1
d_gene: .
CDR3aa: CASTQVWGTDTQYF
CDR3nt: TGTGCCAGCACCCAGGTTTGGGGGACAGATACGCAGTATTTT

j_gene: TRBJ1-6
abundance: .
len: 14
v_gene: TRBV28
d_gene: TRBD1
CDR3aa: CATRTGGNNSPLHF
CDR3nt: TGTGCCACCCGGACAGGGGGGAATAATTCACCCCTCCACTTT

j_gene: TRBJ2-3
abundance: .
len: 14
v_gene: TRBV19
d_gene: .
CDR3aa: CASKAAGSTDTQYF
CDR3nt: TGTGCCAGTAAGGCCGCGGGGAGCACAGATACGCAGTATTTT

j_gene: TRBJ2-1
abundance: .
len: 12
v_gene: TRBV4-2
d_gene: .
CDR3aa: CASSQGHGEQFF
CDR3nt: TGTGCCAGCAGCCAAGGCCACGGTGAGCAGTTCTTC

j_gene: TRBJ1-1
abundance: .
len: 14
v_gene: TRBV7-9
d_gene: TRBD1
CDR3aa: CASSLNFGTVKAFF
CDR3nt: TGTGCCAGCAGCTTAAATTTCGGGACAGTGAAAGCTTTCTTT

j_gene: TRBJ2-7
abundance: once
len: 13
v_gene: TRBV7-9
d_gene: TRBD1
CDR3aa: CASSQDRGGEQYF
CDR3nt: TGTGCCAGCAGCCAGGACAGGGGGGGCGAGCAGTACTTC

j_gene: TRBJ1-1
abundance: .
len: 14
v_gene: TRBV19
d_gene: TRBD1
CDR3aa: CASSIRGRETEAFF
CDR3nt: TGTGCCAGTAGTATAAGGGGGCGCGAGACTGAAGCTTTCTTT

j_gene: TRBJ1-2
abundance: .
len: 11
v_gene: TRBV6-1
d_gene: .
CDR3aa: CASRVGEGYTF
CDR3nt: TGTGCCAGCAGAGTGGGGGAAGGCTACACCTTC

j_gene: TRBJ1-2
abundance: .
len: 16
v_gene: TRBV4-3
d_gene: .
CDR3aa: CASSQDRGRTLYGYTF
CDR3nt: TGCGCCAGCAGCCAAGATAGAGGGCGGACTCTCTATGGCTACACCTTC

j_gene: TRBJ1-1
abundance: .
len: 14
v_gene: TRBV6-6
d_gene: .
CDR3aa: CASSYVGMNTEAFF
CDR3nt: TGTGCCAGCAGTTACGTTGGGATGAACACTGAAGCTTTCTTT

j_gene: TRBJ1-5
abundance: once
len: 14
v_gene: TRBV6-5
d_gene: .
CDR3aa: CASSLGDSNQPQHF
CDR3nt: TGTGCCAGCAGTTTAGGGGATAGCAATCAGCCCCAGCATTTT

j_gene: TRBJ2-3
abundance: .
len: 13
v_gene: TRBV5-1
d_gene: TRBD1
CDR3aa: CASSSRQGDTQYF
CDR3nt: TGCGCCAGCAGCTCCCGACAGGGGGATACGCAGTATTTT

j_gene: TRBJ2-1
abundance: .
len: 16
v_gene: TRBV18
d_gene: .
CDR3aa: CASSPLEGSTDNEQFF
CDR3nt: TGTGCCAGCTCACCACTAGAGGGTTCTACGGATAATGAGCAGTTCTTC

j_gene: TRBJ2-7
abundance: once
len: 14
v_gene: TRBV25-1
d_gene: TRBD1
CDR3aa: CASRKTTGPGEQYF
CDR3nt: TGTGCCAGCAGGAAAACGACAGGGCCGGGCGAGCAGTACTTC

j_gene: TRBJ2-2
abundance: once
len: 18
v_gene: TRBV7-3
d_gene: .
CDR3aa: CASSLTAFRTVNTGELFF
CDR3nt: TGTGCCAGCAGCTTAACGGCCTTTAGGACAGTTAACACCGGGGAGCTGTTTTTT

j_gene: TRBJ2-2
abundance: .
len: 15
v_gene: TRBV7-9
d_gene: .
CDR3aa: CASSLGYRSAGELFF
CDR3nt: TGTGCCAGCAGCTTAGGGTACAGGTCGGCCGGGGAGCTGTTTTTT

j_gene: TRBJ2-3
abundance: .
len: 16
v_gene: TRBV28
d_gene: .
CDR3aa: CASSLSPPHITDTQYF
CDR3nt: TGTGCCAGCAGTTTATCCCCCCCCCATATCACAGATACGCAGTATTTT

j_gene: TRBJ2-1
abundance: .
len: 14
v_gene: TRBV28
d_gene: .
CDR3aa: CASSYPGPGNEQFF
CDR3nt: TGTGCCAGCAGCTATCCGGGACCAGGGAATGAGCAGTTCTTC

j_gene: TRBJ2-5
abundance: once
len: 18
v_gene: TRBV27
d_gene: .
CDR3aa: CASSSGRLGYGEQETQYF
CDR3nt: TGTGCCAGCAGTTCCGGACGGCTCGGTTATGGGGAGCAAGAGACCCAGTACTTC

j_gene: TRBJ1-2
abundance: .
len: 19
v_gene: TRBV11-2
d_gene: .
CDR3aa: CASSLGYPKGGPREEGYTF
CDR3nt: TGTGCCAGCAGCTTAGGCTACCCCAAGGGGGGGCCGCGGGAGGAGGGCTACACCTTC

j_gene: TRBJ1-5
abundance: .
len: 13
v_gene: TRBV5-8
d_gene: .
CDR3aa: CASSKAGNQPQHF
CDR3nt: TGTGCCAGCAGCAAAGCGGGAAATCAGCCCCAGCATTTT

j_gene: TRBJ2-2
abundance: .
len: 13
v_gene: TRBV6-5
d_gene: .
CDR3aa: CASRVGDTGELFF
CDR3nt: TGTGCCAGCCGGGTGGGGGACACCGGGGAGCTGTTTTTT

j_gene: TRBJ2-7
abundance: once
len: 16
v_gene: TRBV28
d_gene: .
CDR3aa: CASSTTGMGTSYEQYF
CDR3nt: TGTGCCAGCAGTACAACAGGGATGGGGACAAGCTACGAGCAGTACTTC

j_gene: TRBJ2-7
abundance: .
len: 12
v_gene: TRBV27
d_gene: .
CDR3aa: CATTGPTYEQYF
CDR3nt: TGTGCCACGACGGGACCGACCTACGAGCAGTACTTC

j_gene: TRBJ2-1
abundance: .
len: 18
v_gene: TRBV7-6
d_gene: TRBD2
CDR3aa: CASSLVPPAGGTGNEQFF
CDR3nt: TGTGCCAGCAGCTTAGTACCCCCAGCGGGAGGGACGGGCAATGAGCAGTTCTTC

j_gene: TRBJ2-3
abundance: .
len: 16
v_gene: TRBV4-2
d_gene: TRBD1
CDR3aa: CASSQERTGGADTQYF
CDR3nt: TGTGCCAGCAGCCAAGAGAGGACAGGGGGCGCAGATACGCAGTATTTT

j_gene: TRBJ1-4
abundance: .
len: 13
v_gene: TRBV5-4
d_gene: .
CDR3aa: CASSLKTGSQLFF
CDR3nt: TGTGCCAGCAGCTTGAAAACAGGAAGTCAACTGTTTTTT

j_gene: TRBJ2-7
abundance: .
len: 13
v_gene: TRBV7-9
d_gene: TRBD2
CDR3aa: CASSGTSSYEQYF
CDR3nt: TGTGCCAGCAGCGGGACTAGCTCCTACGAGCAGTACTTC

j_gene: TRBJ1-1
abundance: .
len: 15
v_gene: TRBV15
d_gene: .
CDR3aa: CATSRGEGKGAEAFF
CDR3nt: TGTGCCACCAGCAGAGGCGAGGGGAAAGGCGCTGAAGCTTTCTTT

j_gene: TRBJ2-1
abundance: .
len: 16
v_gene: TRBV5-4
d_gene: .
CDR3aa: CASSPLPGEGHNEQFF
CDR3nt: TGTGCCAGCAGCCCACTCCCGGGAGAGGGGCACAATGAGCAGTTCTTC

j_gene: TRBJ1-1
abundance: once
len: 16
v_gene: TRBV5-6
d_gene: .
CDR3aa: CASSLYRDGGETEAFF
CDR3nt: TGTGCCAGCAGCTTATACCGGGACGGAGGGGAGACTGAAGCTTTCTTT

j_gene: TRBJ1-1
abundance: .
len: 13
v_gene: TRBV7-9
d_gene: TRBD1
CDR3aa: CASRLGGKTEAFF
CDR3nt: TGTGCCAGCAGATTAGGGGGCAAAACTGAAGCTTTCTTT

j_gene: TRBJ2-5
abundance: .
len: 15
v_gene: TRBV28
d_gene: .
CDR3aa: CASSSRTTGWETQYF
CDR3nt: TGTGCCAGCAGTTCGCGAACTACAGGGTGGGAGACCCAGTACTTC

j_gene: TRBJ2-7
abundance: .
len: 11
v_gene: TRBV5-4
d_gene: .
CDR3aa: CASSSTYEQYF
CDR3nt: TGTGCCAGCAGCTCCACCTACGAGCAGTACTTC

j_gene: TRBJ2-3
abundance: .
len: 15
v_gene: TRBV9
d_gene: .
CDR3aa: CASSVGTPSADTQYF
CDR3nt: TGTGCCAGCAGCGTAGGGACTCCGAGCGCAGATACGCAGTATTTT

j_gene: TRBJ2-1
abundance: .
len: 15
v_gene: TRBV5-1
d_gene: .
CDR3aa: CASSLEVGDINEQFF
CDR3nt: TGCGCCAGCAGCTTGGAAGTGGGGGACATCAATGAGCAGTTCTTC

j_gene: TRBJ1-5
abundance: .
len: 14
v_gene: TRBV15
d_gene: .
CDR3aa: CATSRDPADQPQHF
CDR3nt: TGTGCCACCAGCAGAGATCCAGCGGATCAGCCCCAGCATTTT

j_gene: TRBJ2-1
abundance: .
len: 17
v_gene: TRBV19
d_gene: .
CDR3aa: CASSREGGTTPYNEQFF
CDR3nt: TGTGCCAGTAGTAGGGAGGGGGGTACTACCCCCTACAATGAGCAGTTCTTC

j_gene: TRBJ2-7
abundance: .
len: 14
v_gene: TRBV2
d_gene: TRBD2
CDR3aa: CARRTSGGTSEQYF
CDR3nt: TGTGCCAGACGAACTAGCGGGGGGACTAGCGAGCAGTACTTC

j_gene: TRBJ1-1
abundance: .
len: 15
v_gene: TRBV4-3
d_gene: .
CDR3aa: CASSQGGSWDTEAFF
CDR3nt: TGCGCCAGCAGCCAAGGTGGCAGTTGGGACACTGAAGCTTTCTTT

j_gene: TRBJ2-3
abundance: .
len: 13
v_gene: TRBV27
d_gene: .
CDR3aa: CASSLSKGGAQYF
CDR3nt: TGTGCCAGCAGTTTATCGAAGGGCGGGGCGCAGTATTTT

j_gene: TRBJ1-1
abundance: once
len: 15
v_gene: TRBV7-9
d_gene: TRBD1
CDR3aa: CASSLYARGRTEAFF
CDR3nt: TGTGCCAGCAGCTTATACGCGAGGGGGCGGACTGAAGCTTTCTTT

j_gene: TRBJ1-3
abundance: .
len: 13
v_gene: TRBV6-1
d_gene: .
CDR3aa: CASSEGQGNTIYF
CDR3nt: TGTGCCAGCAGTGAAGGGCAGGGAAACACCATATATTTT

j_gene: TRBJ1-1
abundance: .
len: 15
v_gene: TRBV15
d_gene: TRBD1
CDR3aa: CATSRRDREDTEAFF
CDR3nt: TGTGCCACCAGCAGAAGGGACAGGGAGGACACTGAAGCTTTCTTT

j_gene: TRBJ2-1
abundance: .
len: 15
v_gene: TRBV25-1
d_gene: TRBD1
CDR3aa: CASSVPGQGANEQFF
CDR3nt: TGTGCCAGCAGTGTTCCGGGACAGGGTGCCAATGAGCAGTTCTTC

j_gene: TRBJ2-3
abundance: .
len: 16
v_gene: TRBV27
d_gene: TRBD1
CDR3aa: CASSSIQGVGTDTQYF
CDR3nt: TGTGCCAGCAGTTCCATCCAGGGGGTTGGCACAGATACGCAGTATTTT

j_gene: TRBJ2-3
abundance: .
len: 16
v_gene: TRBV7-2
d_gene: TRBD2
CDR3aa: CASSSRLAVFTDTQYF
CDR3nt: TGTGCCAGCAGTTCCCGACTAGCGGTCTTCACAGATACGCAGTATTTT